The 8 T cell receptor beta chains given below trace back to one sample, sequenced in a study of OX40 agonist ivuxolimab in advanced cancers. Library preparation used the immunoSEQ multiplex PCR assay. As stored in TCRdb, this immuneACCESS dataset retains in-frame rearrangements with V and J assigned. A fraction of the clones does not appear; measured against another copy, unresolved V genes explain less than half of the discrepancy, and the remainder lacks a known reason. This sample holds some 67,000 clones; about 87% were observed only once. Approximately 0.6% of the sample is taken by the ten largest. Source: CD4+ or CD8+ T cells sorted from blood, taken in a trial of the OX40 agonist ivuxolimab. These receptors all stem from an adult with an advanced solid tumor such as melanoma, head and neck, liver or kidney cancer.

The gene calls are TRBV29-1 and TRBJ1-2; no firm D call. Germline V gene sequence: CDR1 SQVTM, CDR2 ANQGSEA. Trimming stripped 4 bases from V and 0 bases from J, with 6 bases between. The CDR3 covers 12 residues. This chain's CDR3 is CSVAPANYGYTF. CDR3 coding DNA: TGCAGCGTTGCCCCAGCTAACTATGGCTACACCTTC.

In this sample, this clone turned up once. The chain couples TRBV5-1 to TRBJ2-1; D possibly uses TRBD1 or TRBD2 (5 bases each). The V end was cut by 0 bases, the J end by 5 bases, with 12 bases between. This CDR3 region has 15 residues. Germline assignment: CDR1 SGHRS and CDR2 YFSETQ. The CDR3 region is CASSLVSRGDNEQFF. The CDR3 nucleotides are TGCGCCAGCAGCTTGGTATCAAGGGGAGACAATGAGCAGTTCTTC.

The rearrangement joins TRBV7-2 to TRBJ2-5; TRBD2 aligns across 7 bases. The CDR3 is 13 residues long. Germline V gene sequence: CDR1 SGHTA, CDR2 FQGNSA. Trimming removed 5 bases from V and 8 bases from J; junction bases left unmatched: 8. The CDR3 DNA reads TGTGCCAGCAGCCCCGGACTAGGCGAAACCCAGTACTTC. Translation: CASSPGLGETQYF.

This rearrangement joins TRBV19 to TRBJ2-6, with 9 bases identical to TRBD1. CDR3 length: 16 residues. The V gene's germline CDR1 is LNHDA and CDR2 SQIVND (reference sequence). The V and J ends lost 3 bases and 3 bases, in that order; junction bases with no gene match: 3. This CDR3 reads CASSMGQGSGANVLTF. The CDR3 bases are TGTGCCAGTAGTATGGGACAGGGAAGTGGGGCCAACGTCCTGACTTTC. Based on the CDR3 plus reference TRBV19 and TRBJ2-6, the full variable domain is DGGITQSPKYLFRKEGQNVTLSCEQNLNHDAMYWYRQDPGQGLRLIYYSQIVNDFQKGDIAEGYSVSREKKESFPLTVTSAQKNPTAFYLCASSMGQGSGANVLTFGAGSRLTVL.

This CDR3 is CASSPNSPLHF. As DNA, the CDR3 is TGTGCCAGCAGCCCTAATTCACCCCTCCACTTT. This chain joins TRBV5-7 and TRBJ1-6; D gene ambiguous. TRBV5-7 carries the ORF label, with uncertain function. The CDR3 covers 11 residues. Trimming took off 4 bases at V and 6 bases at J, with 2 bases between the two ends.

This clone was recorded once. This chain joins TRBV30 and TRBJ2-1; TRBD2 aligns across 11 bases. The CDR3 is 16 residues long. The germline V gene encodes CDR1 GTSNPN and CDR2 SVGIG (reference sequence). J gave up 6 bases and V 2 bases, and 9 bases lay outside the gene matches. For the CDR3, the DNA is TGTGCCTGGAGTAGGGTAGCGGGGGGGGTTTTCAATGAGCAGTTCTTC. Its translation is CAWSRVAGGVFNEQFF.

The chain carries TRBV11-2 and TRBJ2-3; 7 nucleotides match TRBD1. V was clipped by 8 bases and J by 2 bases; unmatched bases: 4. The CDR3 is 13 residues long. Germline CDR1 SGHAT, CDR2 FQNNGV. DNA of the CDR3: TGTGCCAGCCGGGGACAGATCACAGATACGCAGTATTTT. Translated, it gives CASRGQITDTQYF.

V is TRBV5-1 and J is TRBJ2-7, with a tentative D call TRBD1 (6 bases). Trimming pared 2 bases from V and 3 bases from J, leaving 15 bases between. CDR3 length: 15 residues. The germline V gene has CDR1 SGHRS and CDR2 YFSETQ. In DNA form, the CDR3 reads TGCGCCAGCAGCTTAACTACCGGACAGATCTACGAGCAGTACTTC. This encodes CASSLTTGQIYEQYF.